This T cell receptor beta chain is drawn from a study of early T cells in non-severe SARS-CoV-2 infection. Study at large: Sequenced bulk RNA came from whole blood that was unsorted, and chains were unpaired. Study-wide points: Reliance on VDJdb matching favored anti-spike CD8 responses; private and CD4 specificities were missed.

As concerns this clonotype: Its matching antigen is unknown.

Each cDNA molecule carried a unique molecular identifier. TCRdb re-called the 5' RACE reads through MiXCR, storing one row per CDR3 protein. This sample has about 80,000 distinct CDR3 sequences, with 10% to 15% found just once. Trimming cost V 3 bases and J 6 bases, with 5 bases left between them. This CDR3 contains 10 residues. The V gene's germline CDR1 is DFQATT and CDR2 SNEGSKA (reference sequence). This receptor was identified in an adult who was a healthcare worker with PCR-confirmed SARS-CoV-2 infection or an uninfected control (not recorded which). The donor label of this sample is uncertain. The V and J genes are TRBV20-1 and TRBJ1-1; D not resolved. Sequencing was performed on whole blood, taken at baseline. The CDR3 coding sequence is TGCAGTGCTAGGCTCTCTGAAGCTTTCTTT. It specifies CSARLSEAFF.